Below, 5 T cell receptor beta chains from the same sample are listed, as sequenced in a study of blood T cells in healthy people across ages (dated by TCRdb to between 2014 and 2017). Library creation used 5' RACE. Data came from an Illumina HiSeq 2500. A second about 6 to 11 cycle PCR used a sample-barcoded 5' primer and a J-beta primer mix. TCRdb itself trimmed the public reads at Q25 with fastp, ran MiXCR and retained productive beta chains. Each CDR3 protein gets just one entry, which takes the most common genes and DNA from the rows behind it. Recorded for this sample are hundreds of thousands of distinct CDR3 sequences; about 34% of them occurred a single time. 15% of the sample comes from the top ten. Source material: blood. Source of these receptors: a woman of 80 years or more in good health. Donor details come from another sample of the same person, matched by shared clones.

This clonotype was recorded a few times. This may stem from a read error, because a much larger clone lies one nucleotide away. The chain uses TRBV5-1 and TRBJ2-1, with D perhaps being TRBD1 or TRBD2 (6 bases each). The DNA end lines up better with TRBJ2-7; the J call may be wrong. CDR1 is SGHRS and CDR2 is YFSETQ in the germline V gene. The CDR3 extends over 16 amino acids. For the CDR3, the DNA is TGCGCCAGCAGCCTACCTACGGGGGCCTCCTACAATGAGCAGTACTTC. It translates to CASSLPTGASYNEQYF.

The chain links TRBV20-1 to TRBJ1-6, with a tentative D call TRBD1 (5 bases). V dropped 5 bases and J dropped 10 bases, with 15 bases sitting between them. The CDR3 has 13 residues. Per germline, CDR1 DFQATT and CDR2 SNEGSKA (reference sequence). The CDR3 loop is CSAGGSPESPLHF. CDR3 nucleotide sequence: TGCAGTGCTGGGGGGAGCCCTGAATCACCCCTCCACTTT.

This clonotype has more than one count but fewer than ten. At one boundary the junction diverges from the germline segment, which might be a read error. The CDR3 here is CAGSSTAYEQYF. For the CDR3, the DNA is TGTGCCGGCAGCTCGACAGCCTACGAGCAGTACTTC. This rearrangement joins TRBV5-5 to TRBJ2-7, with a weak D call TRBD1 (5 bases). CDR1 and CDR2 (germline): SGHKS, YYEKEE (reference sequence). This CDR3 is built from 12 residues.

This clonotype was recorded at least ten times. The CDR3 is CASSYSGAEAFF. The CDR3 DNA reads TGTGCCAGCAGTTACTCGGGGGCTGAAGCTTTCTTT. This chain connects TRBV6-6 to TRBJ1-1; TRBD1 is a possible D gene (5 bases). V gave up 0 bases and J gave up 6 bases, with 5 bases separating them. CDR1 MNHNY and CDR2 SVGAGI come from the germline V gene (reference sequence). CDR3 length: 12 residues.

V is TRBV7-9 and J is TRBJ2-7; D not certain. This CDR3 comprises 15 residues. The V gene lost 5 bases and the J gene lost 0 bases, with 14 bases spanning the gap. The germline gives CDR1 SEHNR, CDR2 FQNEAQ (reference sequence). The CDR3: CASSRSGIHSYEQYF. In nucleotides, the CDR3 is TGTGCCAGCAGCCGGAGTGGGATCCACTCCTACGAGCAGTACTTC.